This T cell receptor (beta chain) was obtained from a study of blood T cell repertoires in COVID-19. The overall study: Sample material is recorded as cDNA or gDNA derived from T cells, B-cell-depleted T cells, or PBMCs.

This CDR3 comprises 17 residues. Looked up from germline, CDR1 is MNHEY and CDR2 is SMNVEV (reference sequence). J gave up 7 bases and V 2 bases, and 16 bases lay outside the gene matches. The repertoire was sequenced with immunoSEQ multiplex PCR; TCRdb's copy has only in-frame clones and lacks some. Among approximately 350,000 clones, around 83% were seen once, and the ten largest hold 2.5% to 3%. Sequencing was carried out using peripheral blood. The receptor comes from a man aged 25-45 years with active or convalescent COVID-19. J is TRBJ1-2 and V is TRBV27; TRBD1 matches 7 bases. The DNA of the CDR3 is TGTGCCAGCAGTTTACGATGGGACCGACAGGGTTTTGCTGGCTACACCTTC. Its translation: CASSLRWDRQGFAGYTF.